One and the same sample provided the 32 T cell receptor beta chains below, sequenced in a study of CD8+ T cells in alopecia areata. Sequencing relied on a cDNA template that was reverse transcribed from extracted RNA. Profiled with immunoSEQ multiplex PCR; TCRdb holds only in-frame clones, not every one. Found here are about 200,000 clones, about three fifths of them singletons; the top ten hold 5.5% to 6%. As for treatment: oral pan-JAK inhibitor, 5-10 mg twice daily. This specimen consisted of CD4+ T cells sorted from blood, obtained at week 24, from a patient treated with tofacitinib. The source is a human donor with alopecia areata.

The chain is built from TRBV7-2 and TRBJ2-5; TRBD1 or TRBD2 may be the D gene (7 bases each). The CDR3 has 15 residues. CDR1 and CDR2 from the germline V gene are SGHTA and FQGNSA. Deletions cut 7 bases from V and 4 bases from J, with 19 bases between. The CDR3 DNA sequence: TGTGCCAGCATGAAGGGGGCGGGAGAGGGAGAGACCCAGTACTTC. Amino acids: CASMKGAGEGETQYF.

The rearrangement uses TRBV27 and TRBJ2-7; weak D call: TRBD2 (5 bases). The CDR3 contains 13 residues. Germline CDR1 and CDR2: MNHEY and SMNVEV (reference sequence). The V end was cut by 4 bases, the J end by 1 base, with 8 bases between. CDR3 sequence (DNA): TGTGCCAGCAGTTGGAGGCCATCCTACGAGCAGTACTTC. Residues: CASSWRPSYEQYF.

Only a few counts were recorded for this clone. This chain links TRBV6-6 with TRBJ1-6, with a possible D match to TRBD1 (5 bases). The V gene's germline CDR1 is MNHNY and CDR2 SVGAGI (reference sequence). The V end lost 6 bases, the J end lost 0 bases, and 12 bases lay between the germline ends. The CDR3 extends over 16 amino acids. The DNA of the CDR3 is TGTGCCAGCAGGCCACAGGAAAGCTCCTATAATTCACCCCTCCACTTT. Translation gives CASRPQESSYNSPLHF.

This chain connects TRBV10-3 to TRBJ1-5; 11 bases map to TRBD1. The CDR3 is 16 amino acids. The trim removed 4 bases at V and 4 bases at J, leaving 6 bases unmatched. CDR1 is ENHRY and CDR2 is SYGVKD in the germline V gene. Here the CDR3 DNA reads TGTGCCATCAGTGGATCCGGGACAGGGGGGAATCAGCCCCAGCATTTT. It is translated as CAISGSGTGGNQPQHF.

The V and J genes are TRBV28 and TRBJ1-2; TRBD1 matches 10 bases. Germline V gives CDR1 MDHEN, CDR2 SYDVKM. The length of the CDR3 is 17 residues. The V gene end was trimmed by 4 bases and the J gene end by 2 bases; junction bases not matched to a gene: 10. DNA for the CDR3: TGTGCCAGCAGTTCTCGGGACAGGGGCGACCCGAACTATGGCTACACCTTC. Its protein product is CASSSRDRGDPNYGYTF.

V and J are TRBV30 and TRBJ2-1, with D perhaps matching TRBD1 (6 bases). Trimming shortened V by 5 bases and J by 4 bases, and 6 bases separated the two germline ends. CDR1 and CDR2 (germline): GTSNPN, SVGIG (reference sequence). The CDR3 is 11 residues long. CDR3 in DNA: TGTGCCTGGGGGACATACAATGAGCAGTTCTTC. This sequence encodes CAWGTYNEQFF.

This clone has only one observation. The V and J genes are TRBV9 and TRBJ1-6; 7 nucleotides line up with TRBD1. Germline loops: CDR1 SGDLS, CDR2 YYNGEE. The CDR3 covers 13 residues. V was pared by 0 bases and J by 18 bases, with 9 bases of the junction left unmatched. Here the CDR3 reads CASSVDDRANPHF. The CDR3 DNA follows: TGTGCCAGCAGCGTAGACGACAGGGCTAATCCCCACTTT.

CDR3 DNA sequence: TGTGCCATCAGCAACCCGGGACAGGGGAACACTGAAGCTTTCTTT. Its protein is CAISNPGQGNTEAFF. The J gene is TRBJ1-1, the V gene TRBV6-6, with 9 bases aligning to TRBD1. The CDR3 is made up of 15 amino acids. Germline V gives CDR1 MNHNY, CDR2 SVGAGI (reference sequence). With 10 bases clipped from V and 1 base from J, the junction kept 10 bases outside the gene matches.

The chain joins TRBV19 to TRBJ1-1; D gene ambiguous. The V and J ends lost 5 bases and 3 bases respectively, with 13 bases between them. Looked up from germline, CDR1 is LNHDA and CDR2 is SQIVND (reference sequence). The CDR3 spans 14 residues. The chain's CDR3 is CASSPREFYTEAFF. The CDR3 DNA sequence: TGTGCCAGTAGTCCCCGGGAATTTTACACTGAAGCTTTCTTT.

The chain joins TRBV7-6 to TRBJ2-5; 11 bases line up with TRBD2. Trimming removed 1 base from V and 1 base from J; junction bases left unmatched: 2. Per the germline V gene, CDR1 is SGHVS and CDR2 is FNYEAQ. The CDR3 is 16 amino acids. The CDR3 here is CASSLGTSGFQETQYF. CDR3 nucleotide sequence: TGTGCCAGCAGCTTAGGGACTAGCGGGTTCCAAGAGACCCAGTACTTC.

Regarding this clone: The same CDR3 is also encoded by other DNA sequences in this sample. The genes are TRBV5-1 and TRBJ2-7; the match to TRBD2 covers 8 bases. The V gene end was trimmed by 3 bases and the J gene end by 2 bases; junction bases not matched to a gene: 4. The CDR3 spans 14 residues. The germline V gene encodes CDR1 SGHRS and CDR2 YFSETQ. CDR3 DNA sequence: TGCGCCAGCAGCTCGCGGGGGGTAACCTACGAGCAGTACTTC. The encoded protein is CASSSRGVTYEQYF.

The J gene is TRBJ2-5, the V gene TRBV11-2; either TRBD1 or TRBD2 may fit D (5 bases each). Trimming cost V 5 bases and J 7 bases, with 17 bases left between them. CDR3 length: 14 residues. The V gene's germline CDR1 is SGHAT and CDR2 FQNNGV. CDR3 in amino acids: CASSRVGDRGTQYF. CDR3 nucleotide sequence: TGTGCCAGCAGCCGGGTAGGGGACCGCGGGACCCAGTACTTC.

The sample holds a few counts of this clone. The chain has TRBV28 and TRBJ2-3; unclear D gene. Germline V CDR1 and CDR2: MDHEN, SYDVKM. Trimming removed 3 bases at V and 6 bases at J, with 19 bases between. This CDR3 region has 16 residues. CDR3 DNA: TGTGCCAGCAGTTTGTCCATCGCGATACCTGGGGATACGCAGTATTTT. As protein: CASSLSIAIPGDTQYF.

CDR3 sequence: CAWSLTFGNQPQHF. Written as DNA, the CDR3 is TGTGCCTGGAGTCTCACGTTCGGCAATCAGCCCCAGCATTTT. The chain joins TRBV30 to TRBJ1-5; D is ambiguous. This CDR3 has 14 residues. Germline V CDR1 and CDR2: GTSNPN, SVGIG (reference sequence). V was pared by 2 bases and J by 2 bases, with 10 bases between.

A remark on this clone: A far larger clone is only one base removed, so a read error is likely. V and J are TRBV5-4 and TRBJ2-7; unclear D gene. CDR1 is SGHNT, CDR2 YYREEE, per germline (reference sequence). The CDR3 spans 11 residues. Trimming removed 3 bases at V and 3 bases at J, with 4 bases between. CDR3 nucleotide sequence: TGTGCCAGCAGCTCTAACTACGAGCAGTACTTC. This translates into CASSSNYEQYF.

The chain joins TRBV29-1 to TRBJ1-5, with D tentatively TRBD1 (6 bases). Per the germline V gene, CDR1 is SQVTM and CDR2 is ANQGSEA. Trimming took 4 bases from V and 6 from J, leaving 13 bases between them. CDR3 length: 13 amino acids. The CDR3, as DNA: TGCAGCGTTGGGGGGGGCGAGGGTCAGCCCCAGCATTTT. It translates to CSVGGGEGQPQHF.

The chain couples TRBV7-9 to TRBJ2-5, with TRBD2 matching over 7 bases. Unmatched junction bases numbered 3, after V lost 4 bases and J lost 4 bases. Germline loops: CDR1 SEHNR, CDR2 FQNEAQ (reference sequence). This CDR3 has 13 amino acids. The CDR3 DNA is TGTGCCAGCAGCTCACCGGGAGGAGAGACCCAGTACTTC. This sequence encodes CASSSPGGETQYF.

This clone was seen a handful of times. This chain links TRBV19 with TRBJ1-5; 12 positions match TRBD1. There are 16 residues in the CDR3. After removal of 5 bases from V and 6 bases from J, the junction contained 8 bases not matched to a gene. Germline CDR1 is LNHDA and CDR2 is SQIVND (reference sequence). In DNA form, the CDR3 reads TGTGCCAGTAGTGCCAAGGGACAGGGGGCAGGTCAGCCCCAGCATTTT. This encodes CASSAKGQGAGQPQHF.

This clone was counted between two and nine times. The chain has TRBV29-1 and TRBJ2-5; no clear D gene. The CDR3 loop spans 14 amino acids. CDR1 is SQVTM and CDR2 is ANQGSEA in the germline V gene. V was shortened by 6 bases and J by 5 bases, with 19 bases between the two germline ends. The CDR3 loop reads CSVLMWTVDETQYF. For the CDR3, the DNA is TGCAGCGTGTTGATGTGGACGGTGGACGAGACCCAGTACTTC.

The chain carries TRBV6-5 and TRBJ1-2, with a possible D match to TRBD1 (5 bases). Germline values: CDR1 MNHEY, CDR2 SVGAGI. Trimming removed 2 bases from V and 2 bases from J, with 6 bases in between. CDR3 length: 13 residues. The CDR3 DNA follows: TGTGCCAGCAGTTACGGGGGGAACTATGGCTACACCTTC. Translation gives CASSYGGNYGYTF.

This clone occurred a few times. The CDR3 region is CASSRMQETQYF. The CDR3 DNA sequence: TGTGCCAGCAGCCGAATGCAAGAGACCCAGTACTTC. This chain links TRBV7-9 with TRBJ2-5; D not resolved. CDR1 is SEHNR and CDR2 is FQNEAQ in the germline V gene (reference sequence). The CDR3 is made up of 12 amino acids. The V end lost 5 bases, the J end lost 2 bases, and 6 bases lay between the germline ends.

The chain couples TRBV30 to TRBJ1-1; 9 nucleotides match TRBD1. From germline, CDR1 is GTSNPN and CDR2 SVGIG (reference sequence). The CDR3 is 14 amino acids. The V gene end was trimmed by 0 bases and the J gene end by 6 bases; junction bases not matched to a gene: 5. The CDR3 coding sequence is TGTGCCTGGAGTGTAATACAGGGGGCCGCTGAAGCTTTCTTT. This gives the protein CAWSVIQGAAEAFF.

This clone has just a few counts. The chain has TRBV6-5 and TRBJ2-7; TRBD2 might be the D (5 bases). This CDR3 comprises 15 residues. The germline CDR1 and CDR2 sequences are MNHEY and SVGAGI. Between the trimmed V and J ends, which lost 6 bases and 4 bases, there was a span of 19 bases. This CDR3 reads CASSLTHLPGYEQYF. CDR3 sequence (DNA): TGTGCCAGCAGCCTCACTCACTTACCGGGATACGAGCAGTACTTC.

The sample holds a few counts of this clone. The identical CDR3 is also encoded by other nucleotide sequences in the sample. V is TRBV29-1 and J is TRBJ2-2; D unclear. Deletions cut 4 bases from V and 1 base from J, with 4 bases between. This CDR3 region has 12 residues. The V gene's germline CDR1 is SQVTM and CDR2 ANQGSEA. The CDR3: CSVGQNTGELFF. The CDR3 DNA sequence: TGCAGCGTTGGTCAGAACACCGGGGAGCTGTTTTTT.

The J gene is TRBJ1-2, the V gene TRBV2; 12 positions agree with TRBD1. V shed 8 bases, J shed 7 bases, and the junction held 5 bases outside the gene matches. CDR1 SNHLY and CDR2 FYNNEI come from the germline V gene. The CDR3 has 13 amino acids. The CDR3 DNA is TGTGCCAGCGTGGGGACAGGGGGCGGTGGCTACACCTTC. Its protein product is CASVGTGGGGYTF.

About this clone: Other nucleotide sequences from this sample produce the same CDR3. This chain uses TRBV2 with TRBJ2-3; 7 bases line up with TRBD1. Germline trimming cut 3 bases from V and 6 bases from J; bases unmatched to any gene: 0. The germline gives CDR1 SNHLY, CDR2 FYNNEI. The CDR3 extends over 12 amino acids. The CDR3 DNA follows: TGTGCCAGCAGTGACAGGGGGGATACGCAGTATTTT. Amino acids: CASSDRGDTQYF.

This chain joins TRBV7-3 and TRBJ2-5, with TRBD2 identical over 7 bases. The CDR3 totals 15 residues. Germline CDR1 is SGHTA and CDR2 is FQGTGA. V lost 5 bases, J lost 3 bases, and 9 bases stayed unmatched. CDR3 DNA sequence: TGTGCCAGCAGCCCTGTGCGCGGGGGAAAAGAGACCCAGTACTTC. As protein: CASSPVRGGKETQYF.

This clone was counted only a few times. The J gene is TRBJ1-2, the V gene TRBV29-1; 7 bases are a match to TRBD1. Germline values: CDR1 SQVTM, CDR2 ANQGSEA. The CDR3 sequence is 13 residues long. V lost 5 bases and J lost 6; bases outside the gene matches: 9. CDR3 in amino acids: CSVKNDRADGYTF. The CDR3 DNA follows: TGCAGCGTTAAAAACGACAGGGCCGATGGCTACACCTTC.

CDR3 bases: TGCGCCAGCAGGGTTATTACCGTCAATGAGCAGTTCTTC. This sequence encodes CASRVITVNEQFF. The chain links TRBV5-1 to TRBJ2-1, with D unclear. In germline, CDR1 is SGHRS, CDR2 YFSETQ. Deletions cut 5 bases from V and 6 bases from J, with 12 bases between. The CDR3 extends over 13 amino acids. The whole variable domain, remainder taken from reference TRBV5-1 and TRBJ2-1, is KAGVTQTPRYLIKTRGQQVTLSCSPISGHRSVSWYQQTPGQGLQFLFEYFSETQRNKGNFPGRFSGRQFSNSRSEMNVSTLELGDSALYLCASRVITVNEQFFGPGTRLTVL.

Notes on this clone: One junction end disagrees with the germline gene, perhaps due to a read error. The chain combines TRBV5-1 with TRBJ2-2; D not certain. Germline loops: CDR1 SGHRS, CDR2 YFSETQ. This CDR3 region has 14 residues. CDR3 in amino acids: CASSLERATGELFF. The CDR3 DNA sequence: TGTGCCAGCAGCTTGGAACGGGCCACCGGGGAGCTGTTTTTT. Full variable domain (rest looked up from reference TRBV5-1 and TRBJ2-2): KAGVTQTPRYLIKTRGQQVTLSCSPISGHRSVSWYQQTPGQGLQFLFEYFSETQRNKGNFPGRFSGRQFSNSRSEMNVSTLELGDSALYLCASSLERATGELFFGEGSRLTVL.

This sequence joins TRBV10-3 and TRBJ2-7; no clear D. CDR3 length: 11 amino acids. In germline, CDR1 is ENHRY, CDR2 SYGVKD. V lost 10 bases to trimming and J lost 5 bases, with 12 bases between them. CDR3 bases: TGTGCCACCGCGGACGACAACGAGCAGTACTTC. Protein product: CATADDNEQYF.

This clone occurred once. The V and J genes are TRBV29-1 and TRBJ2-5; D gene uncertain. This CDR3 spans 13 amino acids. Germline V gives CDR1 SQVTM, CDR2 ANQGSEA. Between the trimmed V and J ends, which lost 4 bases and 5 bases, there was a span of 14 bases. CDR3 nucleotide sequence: TGCAGCGTTGTACCGCCGTCCCAGGAGACCCAGTACTTC. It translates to CSVVPPSQETQYF.